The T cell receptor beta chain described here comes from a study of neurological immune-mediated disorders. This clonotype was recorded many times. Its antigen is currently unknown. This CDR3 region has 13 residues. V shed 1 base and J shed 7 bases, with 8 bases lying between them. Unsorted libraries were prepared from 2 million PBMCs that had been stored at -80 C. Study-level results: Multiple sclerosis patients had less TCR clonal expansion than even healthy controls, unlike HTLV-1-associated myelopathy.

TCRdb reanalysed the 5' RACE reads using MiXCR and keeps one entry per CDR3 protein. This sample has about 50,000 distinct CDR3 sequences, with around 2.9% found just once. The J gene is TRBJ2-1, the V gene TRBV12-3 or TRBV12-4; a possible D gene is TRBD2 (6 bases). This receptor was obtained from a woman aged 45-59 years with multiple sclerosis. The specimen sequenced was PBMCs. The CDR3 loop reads CASSLVRENEQFF. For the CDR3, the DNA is TGTGCCAGCAGTTTAGTTCGGGAGAATGAGCAGTTCTTC.